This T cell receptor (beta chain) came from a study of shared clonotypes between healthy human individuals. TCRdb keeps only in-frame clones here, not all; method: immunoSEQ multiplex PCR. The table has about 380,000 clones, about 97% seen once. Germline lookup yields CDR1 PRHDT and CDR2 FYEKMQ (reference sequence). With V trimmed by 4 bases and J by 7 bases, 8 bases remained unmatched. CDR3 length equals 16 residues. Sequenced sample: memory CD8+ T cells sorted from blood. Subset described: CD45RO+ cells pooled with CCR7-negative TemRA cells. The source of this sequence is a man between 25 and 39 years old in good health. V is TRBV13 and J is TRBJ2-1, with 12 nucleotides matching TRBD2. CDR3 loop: CASSSLLAGGGNEQFF. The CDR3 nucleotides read TGTGCCAGCAGCTCCTTACTAGCGGGAGGAGGGAATGAGCAGTTCTTC.